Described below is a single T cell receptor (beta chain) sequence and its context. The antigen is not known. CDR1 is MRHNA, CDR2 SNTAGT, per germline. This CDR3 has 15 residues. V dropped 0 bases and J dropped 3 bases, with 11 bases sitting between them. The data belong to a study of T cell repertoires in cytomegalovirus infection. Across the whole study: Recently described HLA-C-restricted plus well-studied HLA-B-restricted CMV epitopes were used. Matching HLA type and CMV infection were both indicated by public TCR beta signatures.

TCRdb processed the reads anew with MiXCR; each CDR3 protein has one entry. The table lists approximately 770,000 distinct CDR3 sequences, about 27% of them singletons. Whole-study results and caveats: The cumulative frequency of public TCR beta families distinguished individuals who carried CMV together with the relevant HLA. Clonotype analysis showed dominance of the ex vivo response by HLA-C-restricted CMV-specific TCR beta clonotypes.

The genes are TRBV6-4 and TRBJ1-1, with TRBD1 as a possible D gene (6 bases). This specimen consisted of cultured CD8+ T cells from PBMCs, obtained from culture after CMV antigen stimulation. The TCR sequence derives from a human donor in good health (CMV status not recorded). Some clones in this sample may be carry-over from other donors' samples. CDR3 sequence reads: CASSDSLGGYTEAFF. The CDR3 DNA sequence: TGTGCCAGCAGTGACTCACTAGGGGGGTACACTGAAGCTTTCTTT.